The T cell receptor beta chain described here comes from a study of blood T cell repertoires in COVID-19. On the study more broadly: Sample material is recorded as cDNA or gDNA derived from T cells, B-cell-depleted T cells, or PBMCs.

Trimming took 5 bases from V and 4 from J; bases not matched to a gene: 4. The CDR3 totals 14 residues. From germline, CDR1 is SGHAT and CDR2 FQNNGV. This clone was recorded only once. In the original processing: Using reference gene primer amplification, nucleated cell counts were estimated. TCRdb's table, derived via immunoSEQ multiplex PCR, lists solely in-frame clones and lacks some. V and J calls and clone size are those listed in that table; D and trimming were worked out from the DNA. The sample holds roughly 100,000 clones, roughly four fifths seen once. Enrolled during active infection, Seattle patients were then followed longitudinally.

Sequenced input: peripheral blood. The receptor was isolated from a man older than 75 with COVID-19, enrolled during active disease. The chain has TRBV11-2 and TRBJ2-3, with TRBD2 identical over 9 bases. The CDR3 spells CASSLGLASDTQYF. The CDR3 nucleotides read TGTGCCAGCAGCCTGGGACTAGCATCAGATACGCAGTATTTT.